The rows below give T cell receptor beta chains drawn from one sample of a study of T cell responses to AZD1222 COVID-19 vaccine. Some clones are missing from TCRdb's copy, which holds only in-frame ones; the method was immunoSEQ multiplex PCR. This sample has 80,000 to 90,000 clones; roughly nine tenths occur once, and the top ten carry approximately 3%. The starting material was peripheral blood, obtained on day 0 of AZD1222 vaccination. The receptors were gathered from an adult in good health. The CDR3 runs from the conserved cysteine through the conserved F or W. The order of the fields is D gene, J gene, clone size, V gene, CDR3 protein, CDR3 DNA. The D gene is left open where the match is weak. Part of the rows lack a size; the others show once, few, many or a class for expanded clones.

d_call: TRBD2
j_call: TRBJ2-7
clone_size: many
v_call: TRBV30
cdr3_aa: CAFWGGESYEQYF
cdr3_nt: TGTGCCTTCTGGGGGGGGGAGTCCTACGAGCAGTACTTC

d_call: NA
j_call: TRBJ2-3
clone_size: NA
v_call: TRBV30
cdr3_aa: CAWRAKGTTTDTQYF
cdr3_nt: TGTGCCTGGAGGGCCAAGGGCACCACCACAGATACGCAGTATTTT

d_call: NA
j_call: TRBJ2-7
clone_size: NA
v_call: TRBV11-2
cdr3_aa: CASSSLWRGSALGYEQYF
cdr3_nt: TGTGCCAGCAGCTCCTTGTGGAGGGGCTCCGCGTTGGGGTACGAGCAGTACTTC

d_call: NA
j_call: TRBJ2-1
clone_size: NA
v_call: TRBV11-2
cdr3_aa: CASSVGRLSYNEQFF
cdr3_nt: TGTGCCAGCAGCGTAGGACGGCTCTCCTACAATGAGCAGTTCTTC

d_call: NA
j_call: TRBJ2-1
clone_size: NA
v_call: TRBV18
cdr3_aa: CASSSSQVNEQFF
cdr3_nt: TGTGCCAGCTCAAGCTCCCAAGTCAATGAGCAGTTCTTC

d_call: TRBD1
j_call: TRBJ1-5
clone_size: NA
v_call: TRBV27
cdr3_aa: CASSFRGRDQPQHF
cdr3_nt: TGTGCCAGCAGTTTCAGGGGGCGGGATCAGCCCCAGCATTTT

d_call: NA
j_call: TRBJ1-2
clone_size: NA
v_call: TRBV18
cdr3_aa: CASSPSGEYGYTF
cdr3_nt: TGTGCCAGCTCACCTTCAGGAGAATATGGCTACACCTTC

d_call: NA
j_call: TRBJ1-1
clone_size: NA
v_call: TRBV27
cdr3_aa: CASIFGGEAFF
cdr3_nt: TGTGCCAGCATCTTTGGGGGGGAAGCTTTCTTT

d_call: NA
j_call: TRBJ2-5
clone_size: NA
v_call: TRBV2
cdr3_aa: CASRDTGLAGETQYF
cdr3_nt: TGTGCCAGCAGAGACACCGGACTGGCGGGAGAGACCCAGTACTTC

d_call: NA
j_call: TRBJ2-3
clone_size: NA
v_call: TRBV7-2
cdr3_aa: CASSLERDTQYF
cdr3_nt: TGTGCCAGCAGCTTAGAACGGGATACGCAGTATTTT

d_call: NA
j_call: TRBJ2-7
clone_size: NA
v_call: TRBV28
cdr3_aa: CASSLYLASYEQYF
cdr3_nt: TGTGCCAGCAGTTTGTACCTGGCGAGCTACGAGCAGTACTTC

d_call: NA
j_call: TRBJ2-5
clone_size: NA
v_call: TRBV7-2
cdr3_aa: CASSSRNRDVHRETQYF
cdr3_nt: TGTGCCAGCAGCTCGAGAAACCGGGACGTCCACCGGGAGACCCAGTACTTC

d_call: NA
j_call: TRBJ1-1
clone_size: few
v_call: TRBV7-9
cdr3_aa: CASSTDEIMNTEAFF
cdr3_nt: TGTGCCAGCAGCACAGATGAAATCATGAACACTGAAGCTTTCTTT

d_call: NA
j_call: TRBJ2-4
clone_size: NA
v_call: TRBV15
cdr3_aa: CATSREGAKNIQYF
cdr3_nt: TGTGCCACCAGCAGAGAGGGGGCCAAAAACATTCAGTACTTC

d_call: NA
j_call: TRBJ2-2
clone_size: NA
v_call: TRBV6-1
cdr3_aa: CASSEASPMTANTGELFF
cdr3_nt: TGTGCCAGCAGTGAAGCGAGCCCGATGACAGCGAACACCGGGGAGCTGTTTTTT

d_call: TRBD1
j_call: TRBJ1-2
clone_size: NA
v_call: TRBV6-5
cdr3_aa: CASSVDRTNYGYTF
cdr3_nt: TGTGCCAGCAGCGTGGACAGGACTAACTATGGCTACACCTTC

d_call: NA
j_call: TRBJ1-1
clone_size: few
v_call: TRBV7-9
cdr3_aa: CATPGTPNTEAFF
cdr3_nt: TGTGCCACTCCAGGGACACCGAACACTGAAGCTTTCTTT

d_call: NA
j_call: TRBJ2-7
clone_size: few
v_call: TRBV19
cdr3_aa: CASSWGYEQYF
cdr3_nt: TGTGCCTCGAGCTGGGGCTACGAGCAGTACTTC

d_call: NA
j_call: TRBJ1-5
clone_size: NA
v_call: TRBV7-8
cdr3_aa: CASNPAGSAQPQHF
cdr3_nt: TGTGCCAGCAACCCAGCGGGGAGCGCCCAGCCCCAGCATTTT

d_call: NA
j_call: TRBJ2-3
clone_size: NA
v_call: TRBV14
cdr3_aa: CASSPQPFTDTQYF
cdr3_nt: TGTGCCAGCAGCCCTCAACCCTTCACAGATACGCAGTATTTT

d_call: TRBD1
j_call: TRBJ1-1
clone_size: NA
v_call: TRBV9
cdr3_aa: CASSVTGTVNTEAFF
cdr3_nt: TGTGCCAGCAGCGTGACCGGGACAGTGAACACTGAAGCTTTCTTT

d_call: NA
j_call: TRBJ2-1
clone_size: once
v_call: TRBV7-9
cdr3_aa: CASGANEQFF
cdr3_nt: TGTGCCAGTGGGGCTAATGAGCAGTTCTTC

d_call: NA
j_call: TRBJ2-7
clone_size: NA
v_call: TRBV6-5
cdr3_aa: CASRASYEQYF
cdr3_nt: TGTGCCAGCCGGGCCTCCTACGAGCAGTACTTC

d_call: NA
j_call: TRBJ2-7
clone_size: few
v_call: TRBV18
cdr3_aa: CASSPSQAYEQYF
cdr3_nt: TGTGCCAGCTCACCATCACAGGCATACGAGCAGTACTTC

d_call: NA
j_call: TRBJ1-2
clone_size: NA
v_call: TRBV28
cdr3_aa: CASTPGAGYGYTF
cdr3_nt: TGTGCCAGCACCCCGGGGGCGGGCTATGGCTACACCTTC

d_call: NA
j_call: TRBJ2-7
clone_size: NA
v_call: TRBV27
cdr3_aa: CASSKQQAAWYEQYF
cdr3_nt: TGTGCCAGCAGTAAGCAACAGGCCGCTTGGTACGAGCAGTACTTC

d_call: NA
j_call: TRBJ1-2
clone_size: NA
v_call: TRBV14
cdr3_aa: CASSQDDRSGYTF
cdr3_nt: TGTGCCAGCAGCCAAGATGACCGTAGTGGCTACACCTTC

d_call: NA
j_call: TRBJ1-5
clone_size: NA
v_call: TRBV19
cdr3_aa: CASSPVRAFNQPQHF
cdr3_nt: TGTGCCAGTAGCCCAGTCAGGGCCTTCAATCAGCCCCAGCATTTT

d_call: NA
j_call: TRBJ1-1
clone_size: NA
v_call: TRBV15
cdr3_aa: CATAVGLEAFF
cdr3_nt: TGTGCCACCGCCGTTGGTCTTGAAGCTTTCTTT

d_call: TRBD1
j_call: TRBJ2-3
clone_size: NA
v_call: TRBV5-1
cdr3_aa: CASSRRAGGTGDTQYF
cdr3_nt: TGCGCCAGCAGCAGGCGGGCTGGAGGGACAGGAGATACGCAGTATTTT

d_call: TRBD2
j_call: TRBJ2-7
clone_size: once
v_call: TRBV18
cdr3_aa: CASSPDSMLTSGTYEQYF
cdr3_nt: TGTGCCAGCTCACCAGACAGCATGCTGACTAGCGGGACCTACGAGCAGTACTTC

d_call: NA
j_call: TRBJ2-3
clone_size: once
v_call: TRBV2
cdr3_aa: CAGQGPFTDTQYF
cdr3_nt: TGTGCCGGTCAGGGCCCGTTCACAGATACGCAGTATTTT

d_call: NA
j_call: TRBJ1-1
clone_size: NA
v_call: TRBV12-3/TRBV12-4
cdr3_aa: CASSLRQAEQAFF
cdr3_nt: TGTGCCAGCAGTTTACGTCAGGCAGAGCAAGCTTTCTTT

d_call: NA
j_call: TRBJ2-1
clone_size: NA
v_call: TRBV28
cdr3_aa: CASSGLTGNSYNEQFF
cdr3_nt: TGTGCCAGCAGTGGCCTTACCGGGAATTCCTACAATGAGCAGTTCTTC

d_call: NA
j_call: TRBJ1-2
clone_size: NA
v_call: TRBV27
cdr3_aa: CASSSGRSNYGYTF
cdr3_nt: TGTGCCAGCAGCTCGGGGAGGTCGAACTATGGCTACACCTTC

d_call: NA
j_call: TRBJ2-2
clone_size: NA
v_call: TRBV3-1/TRBV3-2
cdr3_aa: CASSHGASGGELFF
cdr3_nt: TGTGCCAGCAGCCACGGCGCTAGTGGTGGGGAGCTGTTTTTT

d_call: TRBD2
j_call: TRBJ2-5
clone_size: NA
v_call: TRBV5-4
cdr3_aa: CASSLPKPSGGPFQETQYF
cdr3_nt: TGTGCCAGCAGCTTGCCCAAGCCCTCGGGGGGACCCTTCCAAGAGACCCAGTACTTC

d_call: TRBD2
j_call: TRBJ2-1
clone_size: NA
v_call: TRBV7-9
cdr3_aa: CASSLGLATNEQFF
cdr3_nt: TGTGCCAGCAGCTTAGGACTAGCGACCAATGAGCAGTTCTTC

d_call: NA
j_call: TRBJ1-1
clone_size: NA
v_call: TRBV6-5
cdr3_aa: CASSRGTNTEAFF
cdr3_nt: TGTGCCAGCAGCAGGGGCACGAACACTGAAGCTTTCTTT

d_call: TRBD1
j_call: TRBJ1-2
clone_size: NA
v_call: TRBV6-5
cdr3_aa: CASSYSSGQGYDGYTF
cdr3_nt: TGTGCCAGCAGTTACTCGAGCGGACAGGGTTACGATGGCTACACCTTC